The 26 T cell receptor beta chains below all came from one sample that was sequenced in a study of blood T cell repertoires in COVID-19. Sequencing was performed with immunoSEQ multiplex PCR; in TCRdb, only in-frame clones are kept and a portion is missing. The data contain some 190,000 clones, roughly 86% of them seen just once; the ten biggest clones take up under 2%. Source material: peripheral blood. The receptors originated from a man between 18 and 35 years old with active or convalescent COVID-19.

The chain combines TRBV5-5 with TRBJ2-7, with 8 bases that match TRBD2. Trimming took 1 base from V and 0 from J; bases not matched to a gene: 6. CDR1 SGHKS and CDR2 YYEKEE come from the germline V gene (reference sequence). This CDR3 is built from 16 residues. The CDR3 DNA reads TGTGCCAGCAGCTTGTCAGCGGGGGCCCTCTCCTACGAGCAGTACTTC. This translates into CASSLSAGALSYEQYF. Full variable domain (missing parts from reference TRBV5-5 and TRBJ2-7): DAGVTQSPTHLIKTRGQQVTLRCSPISGHKSVSWYQQVLGQGPQFIFQYYEKEERGRGNFPDRFSARQFPNYSSELNVNALLLGDSALYLCASSLSAGALSYEQYFGPGTRLTVT.

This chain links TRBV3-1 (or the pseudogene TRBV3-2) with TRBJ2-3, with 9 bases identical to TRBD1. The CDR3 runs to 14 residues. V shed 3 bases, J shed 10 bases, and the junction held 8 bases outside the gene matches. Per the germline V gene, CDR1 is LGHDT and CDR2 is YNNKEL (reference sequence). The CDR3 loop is CASSHPGQGEAQYF. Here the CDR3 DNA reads TGTGCCAGCAGCCACCCGGGACAGGGTGAGGCGCAGTATTTT.

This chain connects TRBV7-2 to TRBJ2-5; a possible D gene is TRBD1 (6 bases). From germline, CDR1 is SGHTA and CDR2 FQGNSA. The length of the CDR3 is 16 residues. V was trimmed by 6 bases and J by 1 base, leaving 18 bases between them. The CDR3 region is CASSLTFDRRQETQYF. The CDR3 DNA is TGTGCCAGCAGTTTAACGTTTGACAGGCGCCAAGAGACCCAGTACTTC.

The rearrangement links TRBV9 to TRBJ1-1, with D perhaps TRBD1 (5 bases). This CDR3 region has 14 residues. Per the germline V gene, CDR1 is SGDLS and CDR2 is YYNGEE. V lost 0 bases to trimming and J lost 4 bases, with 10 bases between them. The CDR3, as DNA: TGTGCCAGCAGCGTAGTAGCAAGGGGCACTGAAGCTTTCTTT. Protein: CASSVVARGTEAFF.

Here the CDR3 DNA reads TGTGCCAGCAGCTTAGGACGGGTGTACGAGCAGTACTTC. Its protein product is CASSLGRVYEQYF. The rearrangement joins TRBV7-9 to TRBJ2-7, with unresolved D. This CDR3 has 13 amino acids. With 1 base removed from V and 4 bases from J, the gap between germline ends came to 8 bases. CDR1 and CDR2 (germline): SEHNR, FQNEAQ (reference sequence).

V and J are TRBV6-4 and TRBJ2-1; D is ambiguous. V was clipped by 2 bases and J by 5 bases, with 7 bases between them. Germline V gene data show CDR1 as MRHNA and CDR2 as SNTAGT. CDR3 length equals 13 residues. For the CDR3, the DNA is TGTGCCAGCAGTGACGACTTAGACAATGAGCAGTTCTTC. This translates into CASSDDLDNEQFF.

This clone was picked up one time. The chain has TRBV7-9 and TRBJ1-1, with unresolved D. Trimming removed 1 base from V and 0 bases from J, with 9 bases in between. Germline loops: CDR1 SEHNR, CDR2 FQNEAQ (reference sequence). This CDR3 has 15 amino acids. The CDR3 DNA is TGTGCCAGCAGCTTAGTTCGGGGATTGAACACTGAAGCTTTCTTT. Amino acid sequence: CASSLVRGLNTEAFF.

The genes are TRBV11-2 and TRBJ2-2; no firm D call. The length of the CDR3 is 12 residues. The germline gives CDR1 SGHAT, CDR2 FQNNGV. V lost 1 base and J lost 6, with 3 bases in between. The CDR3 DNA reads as TGTGCCAGCAGCTTAGGAGCCGGGGAGCTGTTTTTT. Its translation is CASSLGAGELFF. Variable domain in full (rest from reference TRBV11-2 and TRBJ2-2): EAGVAQSPRYKIIEKRQSVAFWCNPISGHATLYWYQQILGQGPKLLIQFQNNGVVDDSQLPKDRFSAERLKGVDSTLKIQPAKLEDSAVYLCASSLGAGELFFGEGSRLTVL.

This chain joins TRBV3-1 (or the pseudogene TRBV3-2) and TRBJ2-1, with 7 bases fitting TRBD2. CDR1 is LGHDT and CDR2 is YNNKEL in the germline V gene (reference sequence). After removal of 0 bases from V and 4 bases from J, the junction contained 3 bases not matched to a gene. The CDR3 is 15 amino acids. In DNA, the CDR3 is TGTGCCAGCAGCCAAGAGGGGGGGGGATACAATGAGCAGTTCTTC. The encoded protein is CASSQEGGGYNEQFF.

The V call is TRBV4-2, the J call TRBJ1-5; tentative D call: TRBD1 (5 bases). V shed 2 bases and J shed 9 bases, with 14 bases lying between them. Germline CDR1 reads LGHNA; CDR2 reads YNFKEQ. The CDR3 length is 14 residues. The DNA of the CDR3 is TGTGCCAGCAGCCAATGGGAAGGGGTGCGGCCCCAGCATTTT. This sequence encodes CASSQWEGVRPQHF.

The CDR3 here is CAWRGPGLQDQPQHF. The CDR3 bases are TGTGCCTGGAGGGGCCCGGGGTTGCAAGATCAGCCCCAGCATTTT. The chain carries TRBV30 and TRBJ1-5, with D unclear. This CDR3 spans 15 amino acids. Trimming took 3 bases from V and 5 from J, leaving 17 bases between them. Germline V gene sequence: CDR1 GTSNPN, CDR2 SVGIG (reference sequence).

CDR3 sequence: CASRTDRVTYNSPLHF. CDR3 DNA sequence: TGTGCCAGCAGAACCGACAGGGTTACTTATAATTCACCCCTCCACTTT. This chain links TRBV6-6 with TRBJ1-6, with 7 bases lining up with TRBD1. Looked up from germline, CDR1 is MNHNY and CDR2 is SVGAGI (reference sequence). V trimming: 6 bases; J trimming: 4 bases; junction bases outside the gene matches: 9. This CDR3 has 16 amino acids.

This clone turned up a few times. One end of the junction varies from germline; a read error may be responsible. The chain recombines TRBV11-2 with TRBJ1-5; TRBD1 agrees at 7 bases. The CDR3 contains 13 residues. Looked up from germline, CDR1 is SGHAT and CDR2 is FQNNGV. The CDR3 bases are TGTGCCAGCAGCGTAGACAGGGATCAGCCCCAGCATTTT. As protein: CASSVDRDQPQHF.

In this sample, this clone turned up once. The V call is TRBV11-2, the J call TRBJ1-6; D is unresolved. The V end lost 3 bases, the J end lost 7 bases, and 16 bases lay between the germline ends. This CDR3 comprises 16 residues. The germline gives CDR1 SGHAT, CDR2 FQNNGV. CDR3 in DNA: TGTGCCAGCAGCTTTTCCATTGGGAGAACAAATTCACCCCTCCACTTT. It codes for CASSFSIGRTNSPLHF.

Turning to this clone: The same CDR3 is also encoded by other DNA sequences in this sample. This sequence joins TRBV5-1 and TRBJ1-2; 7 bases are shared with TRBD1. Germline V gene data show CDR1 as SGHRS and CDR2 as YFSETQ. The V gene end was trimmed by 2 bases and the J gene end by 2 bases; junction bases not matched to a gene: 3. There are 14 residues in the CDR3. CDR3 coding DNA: TGCGCCAGCAGCTTAGGGACAGAGAACTATGGCTACACCTTC. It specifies CASSLGTENYGYTF.

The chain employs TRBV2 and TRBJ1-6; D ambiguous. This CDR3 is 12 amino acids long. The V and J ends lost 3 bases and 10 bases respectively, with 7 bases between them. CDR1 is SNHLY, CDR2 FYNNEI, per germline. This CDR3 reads CASSESGSPLHF. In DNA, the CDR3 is TGTGCCAGCAGTGAGAGCGGGTCACCCCTCCACTTT.

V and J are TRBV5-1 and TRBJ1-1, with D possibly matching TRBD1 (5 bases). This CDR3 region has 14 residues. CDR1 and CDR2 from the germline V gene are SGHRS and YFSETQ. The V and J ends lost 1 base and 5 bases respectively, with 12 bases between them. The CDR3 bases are TGCGCCAGCAGCTTGTGGGGCGTAGCAACTGAAGCTTTCTTT. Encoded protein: CASSLWGVATEAFF. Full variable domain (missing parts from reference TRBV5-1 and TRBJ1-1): KAGVTQTPRYLIKTRGQQVTLSCSPISGHRSVSWYQQTPGQGLQFLFEYFSETQRNKGNFPGRFSGRQFSNSRSEMNVSTLELGDSALYLCASSLWGVATEAFFGQGTRLTVV.

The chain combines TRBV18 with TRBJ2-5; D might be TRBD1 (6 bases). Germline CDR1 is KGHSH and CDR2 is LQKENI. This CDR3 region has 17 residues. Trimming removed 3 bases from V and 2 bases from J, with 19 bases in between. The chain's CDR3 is CASSPTIGGDTQETQYF. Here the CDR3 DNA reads TGTGCCAGCTCACCTACGATAGGGGGTGACACACAAGAGACCCAGTACTTC.

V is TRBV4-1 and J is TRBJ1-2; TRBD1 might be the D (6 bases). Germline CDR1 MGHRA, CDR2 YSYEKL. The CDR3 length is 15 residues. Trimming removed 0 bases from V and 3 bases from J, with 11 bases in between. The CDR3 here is CASSQDEGGYYGYTF. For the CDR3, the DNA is TGCGCCAGCAGCCAAGATGAGGGGGGGTACTATGGCTACACCTTC.

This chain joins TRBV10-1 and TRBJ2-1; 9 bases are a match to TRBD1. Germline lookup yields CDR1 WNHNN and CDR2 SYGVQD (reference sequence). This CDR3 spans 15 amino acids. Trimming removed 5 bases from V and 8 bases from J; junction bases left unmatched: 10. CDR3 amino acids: CASSYTGQGYHEQFF. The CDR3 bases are TGCGCCAGCAGTTATACGGGACAGGGTTACCATGAGCAGTTCTTC.

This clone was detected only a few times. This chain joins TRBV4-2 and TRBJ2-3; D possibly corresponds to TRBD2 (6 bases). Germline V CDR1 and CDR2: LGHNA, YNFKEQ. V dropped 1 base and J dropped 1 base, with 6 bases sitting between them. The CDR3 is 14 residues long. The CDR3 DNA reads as TGTGCCAGCAGCCAAGCGGGGGGCACAGATACGCAGTATTTT. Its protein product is CASSQAGGTDTQYF.

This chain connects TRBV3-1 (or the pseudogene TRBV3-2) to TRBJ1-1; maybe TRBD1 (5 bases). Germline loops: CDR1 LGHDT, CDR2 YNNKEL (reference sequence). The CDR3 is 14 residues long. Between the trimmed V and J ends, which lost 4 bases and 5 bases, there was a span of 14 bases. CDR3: CASSLGTPVTEAFF. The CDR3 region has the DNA TGTGCCAGCAGCCTAGGGACTCCGGTGACTGAAGCTTTCTTT.

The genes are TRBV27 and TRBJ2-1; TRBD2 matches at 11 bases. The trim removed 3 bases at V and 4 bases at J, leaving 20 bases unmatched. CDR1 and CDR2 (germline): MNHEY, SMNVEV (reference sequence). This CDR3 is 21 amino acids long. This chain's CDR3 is CASSFRPQDIAGGPGYNEQFF. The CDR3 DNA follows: TGTGCCAGCAGTTTTCGGCCACAGGACATAGCGGGGGGGCCTGGGTACAATGAGCAGTTCTTC.

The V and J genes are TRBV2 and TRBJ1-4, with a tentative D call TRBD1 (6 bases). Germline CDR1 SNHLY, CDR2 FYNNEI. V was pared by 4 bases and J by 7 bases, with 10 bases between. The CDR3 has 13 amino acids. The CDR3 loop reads CASSGGPPEKLFF. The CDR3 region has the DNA TGTGCCAGCAGTGGGGGGCCTCCTGAAAAACTGTTTTTT.

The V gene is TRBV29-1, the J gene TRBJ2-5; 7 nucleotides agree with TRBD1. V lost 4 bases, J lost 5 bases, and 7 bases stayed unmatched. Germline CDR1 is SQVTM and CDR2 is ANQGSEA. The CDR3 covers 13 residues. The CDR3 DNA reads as TGCAGCGTTGTGGGGAACAGGGGTGAGACCCAGTACTTC. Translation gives CSVVGNRGETQYF.

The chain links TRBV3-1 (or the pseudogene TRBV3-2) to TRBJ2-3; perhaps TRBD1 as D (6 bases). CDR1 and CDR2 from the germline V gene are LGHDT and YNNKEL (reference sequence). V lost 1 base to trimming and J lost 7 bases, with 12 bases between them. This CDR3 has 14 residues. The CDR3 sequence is CASSQVYRDHTQYF. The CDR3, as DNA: TGTGCCAGCAGCCAAGTCTACAGGGACCATACGCAGTATTTT.